This T cell receptor beta chain was profiled in a study of beta chain features in type 1 diabetes. Study context: Healthy donors and patients had similar age, gender and cell yields. Points from the study as a whole: For type 1 diabetes patients, VDJ junctions showed fewer insertions and more deletions.

Germline V gives CDR1 KGHSH, CDR2 LQKENI. The CDR3 totals 13 residues. Trimming shortened V by 3 bases and J by 5 bases, and 10 bases separated the two germline ends. As for this clone: Its matching antigen is unknown.

Expressed TCRB transcripts were sequenced because the isolated RNA had all been reverse transcribed beforehand. Sequenced naive, central memory and regulatory T cell samples produced an average of approximately 3.8 million reads. Here immunoSEQ multiplex PCR was the method, and the copy in TCRdb shows in-frame clones only, minus some. There are around 450,000 clones in the sample; about an eighth occur only once, and 0.045% to 0.05% lies in the top ten. The source of this sequence is a woman aged 18 to 35 in good health. Sequenced material: naive CD4+ T cells from blood. This chain uses TRBV18 with TRBJ2-5; no definite D call. The DNA of the CDR3 is TGTGCCAGCTCACCCCACTTGGGCGAGACCCAGTACTTC. Translated, it gives CASSPHLGETQYF. Full variable domain (missing parts from reference TRBV18 and TRBJ2-5): NAGVMQNPRHLVRRRGQEARLRCSPMKGHSHVYWYRQLPEEGLKFMVYLQKENIIDESGMPKERFSAEFPKEGPSILRIQQVVRGDSAAYFCASSPHLGETQYFGPGTRLLVL.